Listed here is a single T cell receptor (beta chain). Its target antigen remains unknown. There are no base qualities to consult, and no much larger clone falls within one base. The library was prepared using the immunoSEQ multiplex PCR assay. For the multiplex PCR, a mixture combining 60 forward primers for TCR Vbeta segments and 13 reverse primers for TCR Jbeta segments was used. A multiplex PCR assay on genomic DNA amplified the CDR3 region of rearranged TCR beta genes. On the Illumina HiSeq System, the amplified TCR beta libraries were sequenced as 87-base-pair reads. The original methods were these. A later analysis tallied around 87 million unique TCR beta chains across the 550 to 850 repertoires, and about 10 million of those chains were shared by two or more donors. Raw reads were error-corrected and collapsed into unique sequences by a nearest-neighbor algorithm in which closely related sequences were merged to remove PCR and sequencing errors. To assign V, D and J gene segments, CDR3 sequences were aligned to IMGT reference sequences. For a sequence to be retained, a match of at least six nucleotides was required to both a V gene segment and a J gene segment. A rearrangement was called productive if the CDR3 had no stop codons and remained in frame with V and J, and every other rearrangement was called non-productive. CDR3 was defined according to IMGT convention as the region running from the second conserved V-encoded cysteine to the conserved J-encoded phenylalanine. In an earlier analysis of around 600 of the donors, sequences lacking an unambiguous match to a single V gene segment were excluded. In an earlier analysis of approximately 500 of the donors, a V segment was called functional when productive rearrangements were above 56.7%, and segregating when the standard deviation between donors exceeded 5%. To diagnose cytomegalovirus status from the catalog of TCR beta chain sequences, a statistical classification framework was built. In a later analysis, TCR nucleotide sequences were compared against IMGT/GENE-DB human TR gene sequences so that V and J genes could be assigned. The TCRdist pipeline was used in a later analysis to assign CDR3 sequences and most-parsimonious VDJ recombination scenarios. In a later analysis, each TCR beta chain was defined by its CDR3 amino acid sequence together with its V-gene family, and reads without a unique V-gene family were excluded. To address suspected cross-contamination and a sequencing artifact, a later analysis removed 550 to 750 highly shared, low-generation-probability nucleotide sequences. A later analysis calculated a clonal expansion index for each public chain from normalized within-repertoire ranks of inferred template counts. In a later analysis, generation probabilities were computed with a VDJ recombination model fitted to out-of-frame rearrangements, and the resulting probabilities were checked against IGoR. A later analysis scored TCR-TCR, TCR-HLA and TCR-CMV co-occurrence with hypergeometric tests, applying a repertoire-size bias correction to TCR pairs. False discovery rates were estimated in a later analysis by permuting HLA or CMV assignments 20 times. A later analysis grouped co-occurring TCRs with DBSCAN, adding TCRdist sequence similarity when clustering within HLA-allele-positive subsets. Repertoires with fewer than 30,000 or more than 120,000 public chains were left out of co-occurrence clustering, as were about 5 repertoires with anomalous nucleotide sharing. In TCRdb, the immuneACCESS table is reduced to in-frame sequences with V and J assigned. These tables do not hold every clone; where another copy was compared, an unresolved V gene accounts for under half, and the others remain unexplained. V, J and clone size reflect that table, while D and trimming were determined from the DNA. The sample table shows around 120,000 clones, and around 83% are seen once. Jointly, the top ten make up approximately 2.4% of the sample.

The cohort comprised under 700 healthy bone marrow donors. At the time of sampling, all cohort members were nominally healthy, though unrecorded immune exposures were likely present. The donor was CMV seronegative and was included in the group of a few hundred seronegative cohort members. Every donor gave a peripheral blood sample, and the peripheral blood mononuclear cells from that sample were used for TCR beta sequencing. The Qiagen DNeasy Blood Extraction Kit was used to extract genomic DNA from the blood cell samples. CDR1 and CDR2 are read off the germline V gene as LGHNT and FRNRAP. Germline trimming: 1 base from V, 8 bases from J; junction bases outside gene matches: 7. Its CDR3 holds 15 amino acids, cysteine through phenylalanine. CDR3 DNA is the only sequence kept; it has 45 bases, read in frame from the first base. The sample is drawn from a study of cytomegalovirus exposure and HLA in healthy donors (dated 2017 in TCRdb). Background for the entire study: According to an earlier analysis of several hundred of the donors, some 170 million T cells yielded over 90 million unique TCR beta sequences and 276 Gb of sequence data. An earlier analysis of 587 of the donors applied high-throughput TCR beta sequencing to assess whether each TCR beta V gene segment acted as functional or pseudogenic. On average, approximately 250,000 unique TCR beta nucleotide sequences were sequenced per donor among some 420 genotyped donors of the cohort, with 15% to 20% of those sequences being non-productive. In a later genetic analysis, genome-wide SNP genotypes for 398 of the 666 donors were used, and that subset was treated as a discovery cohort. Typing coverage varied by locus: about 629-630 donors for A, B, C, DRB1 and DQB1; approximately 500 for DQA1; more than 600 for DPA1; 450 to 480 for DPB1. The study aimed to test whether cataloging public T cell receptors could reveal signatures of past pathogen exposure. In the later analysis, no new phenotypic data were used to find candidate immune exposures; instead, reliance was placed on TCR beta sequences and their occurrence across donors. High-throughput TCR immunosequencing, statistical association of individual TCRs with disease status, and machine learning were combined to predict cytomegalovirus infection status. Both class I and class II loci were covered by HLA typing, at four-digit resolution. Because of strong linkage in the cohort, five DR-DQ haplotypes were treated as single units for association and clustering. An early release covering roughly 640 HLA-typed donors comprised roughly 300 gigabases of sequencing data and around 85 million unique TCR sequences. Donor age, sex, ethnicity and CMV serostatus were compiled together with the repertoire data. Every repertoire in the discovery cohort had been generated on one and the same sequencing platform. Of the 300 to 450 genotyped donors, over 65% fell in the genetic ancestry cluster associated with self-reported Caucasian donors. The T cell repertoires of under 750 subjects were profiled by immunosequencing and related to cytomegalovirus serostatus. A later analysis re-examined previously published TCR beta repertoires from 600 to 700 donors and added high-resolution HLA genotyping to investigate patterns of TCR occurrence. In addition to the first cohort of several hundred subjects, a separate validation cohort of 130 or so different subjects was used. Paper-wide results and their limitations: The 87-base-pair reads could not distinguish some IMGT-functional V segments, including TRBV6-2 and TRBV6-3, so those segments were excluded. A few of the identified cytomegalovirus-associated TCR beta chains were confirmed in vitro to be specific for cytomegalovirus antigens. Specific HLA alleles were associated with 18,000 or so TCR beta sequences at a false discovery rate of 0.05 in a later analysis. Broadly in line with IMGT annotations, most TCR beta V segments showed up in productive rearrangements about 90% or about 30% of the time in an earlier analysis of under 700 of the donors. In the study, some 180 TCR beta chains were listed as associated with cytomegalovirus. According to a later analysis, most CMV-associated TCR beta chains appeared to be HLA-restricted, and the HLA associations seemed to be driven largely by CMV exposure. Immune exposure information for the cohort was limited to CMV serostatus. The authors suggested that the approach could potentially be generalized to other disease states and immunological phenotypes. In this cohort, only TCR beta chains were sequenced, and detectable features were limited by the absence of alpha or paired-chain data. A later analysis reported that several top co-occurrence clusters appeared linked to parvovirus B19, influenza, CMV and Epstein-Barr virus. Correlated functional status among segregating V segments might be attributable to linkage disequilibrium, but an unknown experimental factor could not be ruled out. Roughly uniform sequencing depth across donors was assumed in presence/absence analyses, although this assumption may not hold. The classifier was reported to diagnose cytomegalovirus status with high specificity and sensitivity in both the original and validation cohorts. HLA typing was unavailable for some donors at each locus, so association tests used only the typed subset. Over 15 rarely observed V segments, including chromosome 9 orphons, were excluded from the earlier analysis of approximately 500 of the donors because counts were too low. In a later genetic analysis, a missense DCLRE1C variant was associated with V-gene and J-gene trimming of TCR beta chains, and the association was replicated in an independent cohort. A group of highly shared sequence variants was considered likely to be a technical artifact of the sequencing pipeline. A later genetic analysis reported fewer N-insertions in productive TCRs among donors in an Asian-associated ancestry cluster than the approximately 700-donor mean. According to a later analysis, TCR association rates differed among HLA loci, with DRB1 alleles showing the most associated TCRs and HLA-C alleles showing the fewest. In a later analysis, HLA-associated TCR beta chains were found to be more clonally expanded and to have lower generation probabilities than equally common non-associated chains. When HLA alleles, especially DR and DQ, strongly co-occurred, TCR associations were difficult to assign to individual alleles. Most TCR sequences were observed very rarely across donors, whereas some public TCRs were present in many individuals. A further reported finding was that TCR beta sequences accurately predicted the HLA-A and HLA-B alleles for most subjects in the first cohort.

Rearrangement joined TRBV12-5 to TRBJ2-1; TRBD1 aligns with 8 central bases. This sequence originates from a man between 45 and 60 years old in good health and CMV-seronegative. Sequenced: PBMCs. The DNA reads TGTGCTAGTGGTTTGGGGCAGGGGGCAATCTATGAGCAGTTCTTC. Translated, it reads CASGLGQGAIYEQFF.